Listed here is a single TCR beta chain. Its antigen is not known. TCRdb reanalysed the 5' RACE reads using MiXCR and keeps one entry per CDR3 protein. The sample records around 500,000 distinct CDR3 sequences, 15% to 20% being singletons. These data come from a study of T-cell memory formation after mild COVID-19. Notes on the study in general: Whether day 37 second-wave clones are SARS-CoV-2-specific was not confirmed. Memory cells collected pre-infection included some clones that later responded, suggesting cross-reactive memory joined. Whereas later expanders leaned CD4+, clones contracting day 15 to 85 showed a balanced CD4/CD8 makeup. Mainly in CM and EM were contracting CD4+ clones; CD8+ were in EMRA.

Germline CDR1 is MNHEY and CDR2 is SVGAGI. V lost 0 bases, J lost 9 bases, and 9 bases lay in between. The CDR3 extends over 13 amino acids. The specimen was PBMCs or a T cell subset sorted from them (not recorded which). The chain links TRBV6-5 to TRBJ2-1, with a possible D match to TRBD2 (5 bases). This clonotype originated in an adult woman who had mild COVID-19 (a few samples of this study predate the infection). Cell type and time point are not known. The CDR3 protein is CASSYSGGLEQFF. CDR3 DNA: TGTGCCAGCAGTTACTCAGGAGGACTTGAGCAGTTCTTC.